The present TCR beta chain was sequenced within a study of HIV-infected patients and healthy controls. All unsorted peripheral T cells were captured because whole blood was used without fractionation. This clonotype turned up a few times. Antigen specificity is unknown. cDNA was made from approximately 500 ng RNA using alpha and beta constant primers. Alpha and beta chain libraries were made separately by chain-specific third strand synthesis with multiplexing indices. TCRdb reanalysed the 5' RACE reads using MiXCR and keeps one entry per CDR3 protein. Among under 25,000 distinct CDR3 sequences listed, 8.9% were seen once. Study observations and caveats: The seeming recovery of the Gini index after therapy in HIV-infected patients vanished in size-matched data.

Between the trimmed V and J ends, which lost 7 bases and 4 bases, there was a span of 16 bases. The CDR3 extends over 14 amino acids. The receptor was isolated from an adult in good health. Sequences were obtained from blood. This chain uses TRBV12-3 or TRBV12-4 with TRBJ1-1, with D possibly matching TRBD1 (5 bases). CDR3 sequence reads: CASKLQELATEAFF. In DNA, the CDR3 is TGTGCCAGCAAACTACAGGAACTCGCCACTGAAGCTTTCTTT.